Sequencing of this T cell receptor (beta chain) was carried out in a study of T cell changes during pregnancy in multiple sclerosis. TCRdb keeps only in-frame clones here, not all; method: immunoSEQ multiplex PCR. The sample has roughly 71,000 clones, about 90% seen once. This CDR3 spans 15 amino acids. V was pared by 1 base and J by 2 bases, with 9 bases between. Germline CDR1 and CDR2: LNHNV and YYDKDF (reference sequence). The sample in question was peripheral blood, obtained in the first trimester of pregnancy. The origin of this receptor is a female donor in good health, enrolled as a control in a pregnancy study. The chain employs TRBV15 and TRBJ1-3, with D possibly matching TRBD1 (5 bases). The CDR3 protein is CATSRAGGAGNTIYF. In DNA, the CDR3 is TGTGCCACCAGCAGAGCGGGGGGGGCTGGAAACACCATATATTTT.